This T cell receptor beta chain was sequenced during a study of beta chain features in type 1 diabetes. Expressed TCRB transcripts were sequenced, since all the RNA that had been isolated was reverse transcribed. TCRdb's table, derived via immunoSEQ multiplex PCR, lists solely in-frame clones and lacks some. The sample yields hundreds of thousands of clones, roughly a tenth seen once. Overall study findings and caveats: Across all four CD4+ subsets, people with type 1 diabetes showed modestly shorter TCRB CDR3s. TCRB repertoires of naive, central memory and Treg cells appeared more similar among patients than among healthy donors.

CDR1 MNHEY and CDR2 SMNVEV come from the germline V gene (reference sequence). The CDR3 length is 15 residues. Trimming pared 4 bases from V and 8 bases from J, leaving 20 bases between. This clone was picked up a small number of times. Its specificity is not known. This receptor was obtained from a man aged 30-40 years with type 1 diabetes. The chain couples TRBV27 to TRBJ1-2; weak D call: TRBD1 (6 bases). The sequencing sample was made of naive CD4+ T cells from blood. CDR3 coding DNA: TGTGCCAGCAGTTCCTTTATAGGGGGAAGGGAAGGCTACACCTTC. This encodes CASSSFIGGREGYTF.